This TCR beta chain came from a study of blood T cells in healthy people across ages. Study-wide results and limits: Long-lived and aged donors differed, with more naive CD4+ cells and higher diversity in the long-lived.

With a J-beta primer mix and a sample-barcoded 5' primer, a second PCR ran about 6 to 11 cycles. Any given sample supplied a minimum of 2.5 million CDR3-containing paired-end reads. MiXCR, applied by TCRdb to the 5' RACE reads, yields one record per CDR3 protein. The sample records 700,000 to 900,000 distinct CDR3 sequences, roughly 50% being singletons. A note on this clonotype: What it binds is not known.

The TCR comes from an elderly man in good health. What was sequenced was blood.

CDR3 DNA sequence: TGTGCCAGCAGTGAAGGCAACCGAGGGTATGGCTACACCTTC. Translation gives CASSEGNRGYGYTF. This chain joins TRBV2 and TRBJ1-2; D not certain. Trimming pared 1 base from V and 5 bases from J, leaving 11 bases between. The CDR3 totals 14 residues. CDR1 is SNHLY and CDR2 is FYNNEI in the germline V gene.